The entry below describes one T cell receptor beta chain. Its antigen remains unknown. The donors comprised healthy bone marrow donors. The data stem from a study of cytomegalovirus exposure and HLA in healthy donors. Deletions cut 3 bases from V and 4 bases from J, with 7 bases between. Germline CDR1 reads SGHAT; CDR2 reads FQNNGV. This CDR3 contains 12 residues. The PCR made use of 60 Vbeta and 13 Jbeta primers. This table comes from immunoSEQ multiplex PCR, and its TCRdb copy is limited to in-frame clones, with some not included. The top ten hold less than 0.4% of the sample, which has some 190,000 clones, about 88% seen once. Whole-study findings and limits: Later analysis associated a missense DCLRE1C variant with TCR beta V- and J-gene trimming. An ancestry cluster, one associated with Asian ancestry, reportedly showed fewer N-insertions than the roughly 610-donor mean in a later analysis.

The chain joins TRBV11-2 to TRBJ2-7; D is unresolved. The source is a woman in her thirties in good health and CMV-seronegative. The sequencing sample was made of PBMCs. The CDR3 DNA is TGTGCCAGCAGCTTTAGTGATTACGAGCAGTACTTC. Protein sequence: CASSFSDYEQYF.